These T cell receptor beta chains were read from a single sample in a study of T cell responses to AZD1222 COVID-19 vaccine. TCRdb's table, derived via immunoSEQ multiplex PCR, lists solely in-frame clones and lacks some. The sample records about 22,000 clones, roughly 82% being singletons. The sample was peripheral blood, taken on day 0 of AZD1222 vaccination. The receptors shown here come from an adult in good health. CDR3s include the opening cysteine and the closing phenylalanine or tryptophan. A D gene is named only where the DNA matches it firmly. Expanded clones get a size class; other rows say once, few or many, or leave the size out.

size,J,D,V,DNA,CDR3
NA,TRBJ1-4,NA,TRBV9,TGTGCCAGCAGCGCACCGGCAGGAGGTGAAAAACTGTTTTTT,CASSAPAGGEKLFF
NA,TRBJ2-1,TRBD2,TRBV5-4,TGTGCCAGCAGCTCTAGCGGGGGGGGGAATGAGCAGTTCTTC,CASSSSGGGNEQFF
once,TRBJ2-2,TRBD1,TRBV5-1,TGCGCCAGCAGGGACAGGGAGGCCGGGGAGCTGTTTTTT,CASRDREAGELFF
NA,TRBJ1-5,NA,TRBV30,TGTGCCTGGAGCCAAGGGGTCAGCAATCAGCCCCAGCATTTT,CAWSQGVSNQPQHF
NA,TRBJ1-1,TRBD1,TRBV6-5,TGTGCCAGCAGCCCACAGGGGAGAGGGACTGAAGCTTTCTTT,CASSPQGRGTEAFF
once,TRBJ2-1,TRBD2,TRBV4-3,TGCGCCAGCAGCGCAAGGACTAGCGGAGAGAATGAGCAGTTCTTC,CASSARTSGENEQFF
NA,TRBJ2-4,NA,TRBV19,TGTGCCAGTAGTATAGATGGCAGGGCCGGAAACATTCAGTACTTC,CASSIDGRAGNIQYF
NA,TRBJ2-1,NA,TRBV10-1,TGCGCCAGCAGTGAGTCTCTCCGAGGCTCCTACAATGAGCAGTTCTTC,CASSESLRGSYNEQFF
NA,TRBJ2-7,NA,TRBV7-6,TGTGCCAGCAGCTTAGCACTTACCTACGAGCAGTACTTC,CASSLALTYEQYF
NA,TRBJ2-1,TRBD2,TRBV5-1,TGCGCCAGCAGCTTGGTAGTAGCGGGGGATCAGTACAATGAGCAGTTCTTC,CASSLVVAGDQYNEQFF
NA,TRBJ2-3,NA,TRBV18,TGTGCCAGCTCACCAGGGGGGCCCACAGATACGCAGTATTTT,CASSPGGPTDTQYF
NA,TRBJ2-3,NA,TRBV24-1,TGTGCCACCAGTGATTGGGCAGAAAGCACAGATACGCAGTATTTT,CATSDWAESTDTQYF
once,TRBJ2-2,TRBD2,TRBV19,TGTGCCAGCACTAGGGGGGGACTAGCGGGATCCACCGGGGAGCTGTTTTTT,CASTRGGLAGSTGELFF
NA,TRBJ1-3,NA,TRBV10-3,TGTGCCATCAGTGCCCCGGACGGTGGAAACACCATATATTTT,CAISAPDGGNTIYF
NA,TRBJ1-1,NA,TRBV7-2,TGTGCCAGCAGCCCAGGGGTCCTGATGAACACTGAAGCTTTCTTT,CASSPGVLMNTEAFF
NA,TRBJ1-3,NA,TRBV7-7,TGTGCCAGCAGCCCGGACGGAGTCTCTGGAAACACCATATATTTT,CASSPDGVSGNTIYF
NA,TRBJ2-3,TRBD1,TRBV10-3,TGTGCCATCATGAGGGACGGGACAGGGGCAGATACGCAGTATTTT,CAIMRDGTGADTQYF
NA,TRBJ2-3,NA,TRBV29-1,TGCAGCGTTGACTCGGGGAGGCGTACGCAGTATTTT,CSVDSGRRTQYF
NA,TRBJ2-5,NA,TRBV9,TGTGCCAGCAGCGTAGCGATGAGGGTAGCGGAAGAGACCCAGTACTTC,CASSVAMRVAEETQYF
NA,TRBJ2-7,TRBD2,TRBV15,TGTGCCACCAGCAGAGATAGGCGGGAGACCTACGAGCAGTACTTC,CATSRDRRETYEQYF
NA,TRBJ2-3,TRBD2,TRBV9,TGTGCCAGCAGCCACGGACTAGTCGGGAGTGCAGATACGCAGTATTTT,CASSHGLVGSADTQYF
NA,TRBJ2-2,TRBD1,TRBV5-6,TGTGCCAGCAGCTTGGCGGGGACAGGGAGTAACACCGGGGAGCTGTTTTTT,CASSLAGTGSNTGELFF
NA,TRBJ2-1,TRBD2,TRBV7-2,TGTGCCAGCAGCTTGGTCTTTTCTAGCGGTTACAATGAGCAGTTCTTC,CASSLVFSSGYNEQFF
NA,TRBJ1-1,NA,TRBV28,TGTGCCAGCAGGAGGGGTCTGGGCGCCACTGAAGCTTTCTTT,CASRRGLGATEAFF
NA,TRBJ1-6,TRBD1,TRBV5-1,TGCGCCAGCAGCCGAAATACAGGGGGCGATTCACCCCTCCACTTT,CASSRNTGGDSPLHF
NA,TRBJ1-4,NA,TRBV27,TGTGCCAGCAGTTTAACGGGGGCTCCTAATGAAAAACTGTTTTTT,CASSLTGAPNEKLFF
NA,TRBJ2-1,NA,TRBV21-1,TGTGCCAGCAGCAAAGGGTGCGCCGGAAAGGGGGTCGACAATGAGCAGTTCTTC,CASSKGCAGKGVDNEQFF
once,TRBJ1-2,TRBD1,TRBV27,TGTGCCAGCAGTTTAGATTATGACAGGGGGCTTCATGGCTACACCTTC,CASSLDYDRGLHGYTF
few,TRBJ2-7,NA,TRBV18,TGTGCCAGCTCGCGAAGGACATCCGAGTCCTACGAGCAGTACTTC,CASSRRTSESYEQYF
once,TRBJ2-7,TRBD1,TRBV23-1,TGCGCCAGCAGCGACAGGGACTACGAGCAGTACTTC,CASSDRDYEQYF
NA,TRBJ2-3,TRBD2,TRBV7-3,TGTGCCAGCAGCTTCCTAGCGGGAACTAGCACAGATACGCAGTATTTT,CASSFLAGTSTDTQYF
NA,TRBJ1-3,NA,TRBV7-9,TGTGCCAGCAGCCTGGGGAGCTCTGGAAACACCATATATTTT,CASSLGSSGNTIYF
NA,TRBJ2-1,TRBD2,TRBV7-2,TGTGCCAGCAGCTTTAATCTAGCGGGAAGACTGATCTTC,CASSFNLAGRLIF
NA,TRBJ1-1,TRBD1,TRBV2,TGTGCCAGCAGTGAATTAGGACAGGGGAACACTGAAGCTTTCTTT,CASSELGQGNTEAFF
once,TRBJ2-2,NA,TRBV28,TGTGCCAGCAGGGTTAGCCTCACCGGGGAGCTGTTTTTT,CASRVSLTGELFF
NA,TRBJ2-1,NA,TRBV13,TGTGCCAGCAGCTTAGTTAGAACAGGAGACGGACCTGAGCAGTTCTTC,CASSLVRTGDGPEQFF
few,TRBJ1-1,NA,TRBV27,TGTGCCAGCAGTTTATCGGACAACGCGGGTGCCACTGAAGCTTTCTTT,CASSLSDNAGATEAFF
NA,TRBJ2-5,TRBD2,TRBV7-9,TGTGCCAGCAGAGAGGTAGCGGGAGGTCGAGAGACCCAGTACTTC,CASREVAGGRETQYF
NA,TRBJ2-4,NA,TRBV6-2/TRBV6-3,TGTGCCAGCAGTTACTTGTCGGGGGCCAAAAACATTCAGTACTTC,CASSYLSGAKNIQYF
few,TRBJ2-3,NA,TRBV28,TGTGCCAGCAGTTTGGGGGGCGCGGGAACTAGCACAGATACGCAGTATTTT,CASSLGGAGTSTDTQYF
few,TRBJ1-2,NA,TRBV4-3,TGCGCCAGCAGCCAAGGTGACAGCTATGGCTACACCTTC,CASSQGDSYGYTF
NA,TRBJ1-2,NA,TRBV28,TGTGCCAGCAGTTTAGACATTTATGGCTACACCTTC,CASSLDIYGYTF
NA,TRBJ2-1,TRBD2,TRBV5-1,TGCGCCAGCAGCCAAGGGACTAGCGGCCTCTTGGGGCAGTTCTTC,CASSQGTSGLLGQFF
NA,TRBJ1-2,TRBD1,TRBV5-4,TGTGCCAGCAGTTGGGACAGGGGGCCCGGCTACACCTTC,CASSWDRGPGYTF
NA,TRBJ2-1,NA,TRBV9,TGTGCCAGCAGCGTAGAGGCTGTGGACGATGAGCAGTTCTTC,CASSVEAVDDEQFF
NA,TRBJ2-1,TRBD2,TRBV14,TGTGCCAGCAGCCCGGGGAGGGAAGGGTCCTACAATGAGCAGTTCTTC,CASSPGREGSYNEQFF
NA,TRBJ1-1,NA,TRBV2,TGTGCCAGCAGTGGGACCAACACTGAAGCTTTCTTT,CASSGTNTEAFF
NA,TRBJ1-4,TRBD1,TRBV19,TGTGCCAGTAGCCTCCCCGGTGGCAGGGGGGCCAAACTGTTTTTT,CASSLPGGRGAKLFF
few,TRBJ2-3,TRBD2,TRBV29-1,TGCAGCGTCGCTGTCGGGGGGGCGACAGATACGCAGTATTTT,CSVAVGGATDTQYF
once,TRBJ2-1,TRBD2,TRBV29-1,TGCAGCGTTGAGGGGACTAGCGGGAGGCTTTACAATGAGCAGTTCTTC,CSVEGTSGRLYNEQFF
NA,TRBJ2-5,NA,TRBV30,TGTGCCTGGGGAACAGGGTCGGATCCGGAGACCCAGTACTTC,CAWGTGSDPETQYF
NA,TRBJ1-1,TRBD1,TRBV5-6,TGTGCCAGCAGCAGGGGACAGGTTAACACTGAAGCTTTCTTT,CASSRGQVNTEAFF
NA,TRBJ2-2,NA,TRBV6-5,TGTGCCAGCAGTTCCTTTCAGGGTGGCACCGGGGAGCTGTTTTTT,CASSSFQGGTGELFF